This TCR beta chain originates from a study of shared clonotypes between healthy human individuals. The CDR3 sequence is 12 residues long. The germline CDR1 and CDR2 sequences are GTSNPN and SVGIG (reference sequence). V shed 1 base and J shed 2 bases, with 6 bases lying between them. Running of the assay took place at deep level. Sequencing used immunoSEQ multiplex PCR; TCRdb keeps in-frame clones, though not all of them. This sample has about 2 million clones, with 85% to 95% found just once. Material for sequencing was naive CD4+ T cells sorted from blood. Indicated subset: CD45RA+ positively selected. The chain combines TRBV30 with TRBJ2-7; unclear D gene. The TCR sequence derives from a man aged 18 to 29 in good health. CDR3 nucleotides: TGTGCCTGGAGTGGTGTCCCCTACGAGCAGTACTTC. Translation: CAWSGVPYEQYF. Full variable domain (outside the CDR3, taken from reference TRBV30 and TRBJ2-7): SQTIHQWPATLVQPVGSPLSLECTVEGTSNPNLYWYRQAAGRGLQLLFYSVGIGQISSEVPQNLSASRPQDRQFILSSKKLLLSDSGFYLCAWSGVPYEQYFGPGTRLTVT.